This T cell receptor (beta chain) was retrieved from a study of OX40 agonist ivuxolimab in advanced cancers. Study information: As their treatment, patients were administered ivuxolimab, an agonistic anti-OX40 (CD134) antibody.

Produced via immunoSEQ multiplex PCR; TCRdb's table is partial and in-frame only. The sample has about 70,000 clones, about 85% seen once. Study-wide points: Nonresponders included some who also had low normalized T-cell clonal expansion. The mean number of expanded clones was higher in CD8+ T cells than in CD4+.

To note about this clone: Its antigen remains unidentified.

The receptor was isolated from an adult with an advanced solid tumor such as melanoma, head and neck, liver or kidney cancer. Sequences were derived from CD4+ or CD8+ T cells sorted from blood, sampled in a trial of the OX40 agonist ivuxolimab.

CDR3 coding DNA: TGTGCCAGCGGCGAGGATTCACCCCTCCACTTT. Translated, it gives CASGEDSPLHF. The chain combines TRBV6-4 with TRBJ1-6; D remains ambiguous. In germline, CDR1 is MRHNA, CDR2 SNTAGT. CDR3 length: 11 residues. Deletions cut 8 bases from V and 8 bases from J, with 7 bases between.